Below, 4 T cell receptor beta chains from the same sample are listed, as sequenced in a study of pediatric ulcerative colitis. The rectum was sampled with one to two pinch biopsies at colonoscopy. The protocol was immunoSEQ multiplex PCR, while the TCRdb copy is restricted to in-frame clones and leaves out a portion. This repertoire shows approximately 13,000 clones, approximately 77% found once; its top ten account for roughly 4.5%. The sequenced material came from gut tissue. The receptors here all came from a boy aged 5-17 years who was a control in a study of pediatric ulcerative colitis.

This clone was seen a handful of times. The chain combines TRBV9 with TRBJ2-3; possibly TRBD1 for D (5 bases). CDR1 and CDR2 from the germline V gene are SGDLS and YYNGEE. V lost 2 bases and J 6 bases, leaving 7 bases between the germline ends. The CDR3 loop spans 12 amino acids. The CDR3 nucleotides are TGTGCCAGCAGCGTGGGGCTGGATACGCAGTATTTT. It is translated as CASSVGLDTQYF.

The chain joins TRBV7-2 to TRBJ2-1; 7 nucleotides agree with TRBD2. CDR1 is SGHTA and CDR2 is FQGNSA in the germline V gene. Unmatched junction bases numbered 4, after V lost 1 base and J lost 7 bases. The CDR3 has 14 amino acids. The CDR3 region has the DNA TGTGCCAGCAGCTTAGGCCCTAGCGGTAATGAGCAGTTCTTC. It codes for CASSLGPSGNEQFF.

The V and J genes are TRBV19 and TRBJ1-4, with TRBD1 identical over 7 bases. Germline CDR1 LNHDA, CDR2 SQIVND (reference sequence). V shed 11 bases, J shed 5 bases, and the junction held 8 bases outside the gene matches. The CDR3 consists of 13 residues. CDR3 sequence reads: CAGRDSKNEKLFF. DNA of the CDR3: TGTGCCGGCCGGGACAGCAAAAATGAAAAACTGTTTTTT.

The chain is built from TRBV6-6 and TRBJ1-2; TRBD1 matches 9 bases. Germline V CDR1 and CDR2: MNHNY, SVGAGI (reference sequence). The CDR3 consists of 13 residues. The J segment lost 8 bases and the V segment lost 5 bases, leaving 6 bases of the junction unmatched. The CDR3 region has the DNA TGTGCCAGCAGTACTAGGACAGGGGAAGGCTACACCTTC. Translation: CASSTRTGEGYTF.